This TCR beta chain was identified in a study of T cell responses to AZD1222 COVID-19 vaccine. Notes on this clone: Its antigen is as yet unknown.

TCRdb keeps only in-frame clones here, not all; method: immunoSEQ multiplex PCR. Seen here are about 27,000 clones, 80% to 95% observed once, and the top ten hold around 8%. The study's findings and limits: In a largely white British group with more females than males, clonal diversity was possibly underestimated.

Trimming took off 4 bases at V and 2 bases at J, with 11 bases between the two ends. The V gene's germline CDR1 is MDHEN and CDR2 SYDVKM. The CDR3 consists of 14 residues. The receptor was isolated from an adult who received the AZD1222 COVID-19 vaccine. The chain uses TRBV28 and TRBJ1-2; the D is unclear. The starting material was peripheral blood, obtained 28 days after the second AZD1222 dose. Written as DNA, the CDR3 is TGTGCCAGCAGTTCCCCGCGGCAGAACTATGGCTACACCTTC. Protein sequence: CASSSPRQNYGYTF.